The sequence of this T cell receptor beta chain was determined in a study of cytomegalovirus exposure and HLA in healthy donors. V gave up 8 bases and J gave up 5 bases, with 9 bases separating them. CDR1 is SNHLY, CDR2 FYNNEI, per germline. The CDR3 runs to 12 residues. Amplification used 60 Vbeta primers and 13 Jbeta primers. Here immunoSEQ multiplex PCR was the method, and the copy in TCRdb shows in-frame clones only, minus some. Here the sample spans fewer than 100,000 clones, 60% to 80% being singletons. This TCR was recovered from a female donor in good health and CMV-seronegative. Sequencing was done on a sample of PBMCs. This chain uses TRBV2 with TRBJ1-4, with a possible D match to TRBD1 (5 bases). The CDR3 here is CASGKGNEKLFF. The DNA for the CDR3 is TGTGCCAGCGGGAAGGGGAATGAAAAACTGTTTTTT.